The 28 T cell receptor beta chains below come from one sample, sequenced in a study of control samples from healthy donors and cancer patients. Method: immunoSEQ multiplex PCR; TCRdb's copy keeps in-frame clones and lacks some. The sample lists some 120,000 clones; around 87% were seen once. Source material: PBMCs. The receptor source for this set is a woman between 45 and 60 years old with colorectal cancer.

The chain employs TRBV7-2 and TRBJ1-2; a possible D gene is TRBD1 (5 bases). Germline CDR1 reads SGHTA; CDR2 reads FQGNSA. The CDR3 loop spans 15 amino acids. Trimming left V 0 bases short and J 4 bases short, with 12 bases between. CDR3 DNA: TGTGCCAGCAGCTTAGCGACGATAGGGGCCTATGGCTACACCTTC. Amino acid sequence: CASSLATIGAYGYTF.

The chain recombines TRBV6-1 with TRBJ2-3; D ambiguous. CDR3 length: 14 amino acids. Trimming took 3 bases from V and 0 from J, leaving 7 bases between them. Germline V CDR1 and CDR2: MNHNS, SASEGT. The CDR3 nucleotides read TGTGCCAGCAGTGAGGCCCGAAGCACAGATACGCAGTATTTT. Protein sequence: CASSEARSTDTQYF.

The chain links TRBV11-3 to TRBJ2-5; D uncertain. V lost 1 base, J lost 1 base, and 4 bases lay in between. Germline loops: CDR1 SGHNT, CDR2 YENEEA. The length of the CDR3 is 13 residues. CDR3 region: CASSLGAQETQYF. CDR3 nucleotide sequence: TGTGCCAGCAGCTTAGGGGCCCAAGAGACCCAGTACTTC.

With regard to this clone: In the same sample, other DNA sequences code for this CDR3. The chain couples TRBV3-1 (or the pseudogene TRBV3-2) to TRBJ1-2, with 8 bases lining up with TRBD1. Trimming at V came to 4 bases and at J to 4 bases, leaving 5 bases not matched to a gene. The CDR3 has 14 residues. Germline assignment: CDR1 LGHDT and CDR2 YNNKEL (reference sequence). The CDR3 DNA reads TGTGCCAGCAGCCCCCGACAGGGGAGCTATGGCTACACCTTC. Its translation is CASSPRQGSYGYTF.

V and J are TRBV27 and TRBJ1-5; D possibly corresponds to TRBD1 (5 bases). CDR1 and CDR2 (germline): MNHEY, SMNVEV (reference sequence). Trimming took 8 bases from V and 2 from J, leaving 25 bases between them. CDR3 length equals 18 residues. CDR3 nucleotide sequence: TGTGCCAGCCGCCCCTATCTCCGGGACCGGCTGCGCAATCAGCCCCAGCATTTT. Translated, it gives CASRPYLRDRLRNQPQHF.

V is TRBV4-1 and J is TRBJ2-4; D is unclear. Trimming shortened V by 1 base and J by 1 base, and 8 bases separated the two germline ends. Looked up from germline, CDR1 is MGHRA and CDR2 is YSYEKL. This CDR3 contains 15 residues. The CDR3 loop is CASSQVVLAKNIQYF. In nucleotides, the CDR3 is TGCGCCAGCAGCCAAGTCGTGTTGGCCAAAAACATTCAGTACTTC.

The CDR3: CASSAGFAGQETQYF. In nucleotides, the CDR3 is TGCGCCAGCAGTGCCGGATTCGCGGGACAAGAGACCCAGTACTTC. This chain links TRBV10-1 with TRBJ2-5, with a possible D match to TRBD2 (6 bases). This CDR3 region has 15 residues. CDR1 and CDR2 from the germline V gene are WNHNN and SYGVQD (reference sequence). Trimming stripped 4 bases from V and 2 bases from J, with 14 bases between.

This rearrangement joins TRBV13 to TRBJ1-1; TRBD1 might be the D (6 bases). The CDR3 is 11 residues long. Germline V gives CDR1 PRHDT, CDR2 FYEKMQ (reference sequence). Trimming stripped 4 bases from V and 10 bases from J, with 10 bases between. The CDR3 DNA is TGTGCCAGCAGCTCAACAGGGAGAGCTTTCTTT. Its protein is CASSSTGRAFF.

The rearrangement uses TRBV19 and TRBJ2-5; 10 positions match TRBD2. V gave up 2 bases and J gave up 4 bases; unmatched junction bases: 4. Germline V lookup: CDR1 LNHDA, CDR2 SQIVND (reference sequence). The CDR3 runs 15 residues. CDR3 protein: CASSILAGVGETQYF. As DNA, the CDR3 is TGTGCCAGTAGTATACTAGCGGGAGTAGGAGAGACCCAGTACTTC.

The chain employs TRBV27 and TRBJ2-7; 9 nucleotides match TRBD1. Trimming cost V 5 bases and J 2 bases; bases outside gene matches: 13. CDR3 length: 17 amino acids. Per the germline V gene, CDR1 is MNHEY and CDR2 is SMNVEV (reference sequence). The CDR3, as DNA: TGTGCCAGCAGTGGGGGGACAGGGCAAAAAGGGACCTACGAGCAGTACTTC. Translating it yields CASSGGTGQKGTYEQYF.

This chain connects TRBV19 to TRBJ2-1; TRBD2 matches at 8 bases. The CDR3 covers 14 residues. Germline lookup yields CDR1 LNHDA and CDR2 SQIVND (reference sequence). In nucleotides, the CDR3 is TGTGCAGCCCGTGGAGTCGGCGGGGGGAATGAGCAGTTCTTC. Translated: CAARGVGGGNEQFF.

V and J are TRBV10-3 and TRBJ2-3; 11 bases are a match to TRBD2. The germline CDR1 and CDR2 sequences are ENHRY and SYGVKD. The CDR3 contains 15 residues. V lost 7 bases, J lost 6 bases, and 9 bases stayed unmatched. The CDR3 here is CAITSASGRFDTQYF. CDR3 sequence (DNA): TGTGCCATCACATCGGCTAGCGGGAGGTTCGATACGCAGTATTTT.

This sequence joins TRBV2 and TRBJ2-2; 9 bases map to TRBD2. V shed 6 bases, J shed 5 bases, and the junction held 7 bases outside the gene matches. The length of the CDR3 is 15 residues. CDR1 and CDR2 (germline): SNHLY, FYNNEI. Here the CDR3 reads CASSSGTSLTGELFF. CDR3 coding DNA: TGTGCCAGCAGCTCGGGGACTAGCTTGACCGGGGAGCTGTTTTTT.

The J gene is TRBJ2-7, the V gene TRBV30; TRBD1 agrees at 7 bases. CDR1 and CDR2 (germline): GTSNPN, SVGIG (reference sequence). The CDR3 is 11 residues long. V trimming: 8 bases; J trimming: 4 bases; junction bases outside the gene matches: 5. The CDR3 is CAGTAGYEQYF. The CDR3 DNA is TGTGCCGGGACAGCTGGGTACGAGCAGTACTTC.

The rearrangement joins TRBV4-1 to TRBJ2-3; weak D call: TRBD2 (5 bases). The V and J ends lost 5 bases and 6 bases respectively, with 15 bases between them. CDR1 is MGHRA and CDR2 is YSYEKL in the germline V gene. This CDR3 has 14 residues. CDR3 in DNA: TGCGCCAGCAGCATAACAAGGGAGTCCGATACGCAGTATTTT. It specifies CASSITRESDTQYF.

The rearrangement links TRBV6-5 to TRBJ2-7, with D maybe TRBD2 (6 bases). The V end was cut by 6 bases, the J end by 0 bases, with 15 bases between. Germline V gene sequence: CDR1 MNHEY, CDR2 SVGAGI. This CDR3 has 15 residues. Here the CDR3 DNA reads TGTGCCAGCAGCCGTGGAGGGTCGGACTCCTACGAGCAGTACTTC. Protein: CASSRGGSDSYEQYF.

This clone was detected only once. The chain is built from TRBV10-3 and TRBJ1-6; D is uncertain. The V gene's germline CDR1 is ENHRY and CDR2 SYGVKD. The V gene lost 5 bases and the J gene lost 0 bases, with 11 bases spanning the gap. The length of the CDR3 is 16 residues. The CDR3 DNA is TGTGCCATCAGTCCCACCCCGACCTCCTATAATTCACCCCTCCACTTT. This encodes CAISPTPTSYNSPLHF.

V usage is TRBV7-9 and J usage is TRBJ1-2; tentatively, D is TRBD1 (5 bases). Looked up from germline, CDR1 is SEHNR and CDR2 is FQNEAQ (reference sequence). CDR3 length equals 14 residues. V was shortened by 3 bases and J by 7 bases, with 15 bases between the two germline ends. Written as DNA, the CDR3 is TGTGCCAGCAGCTTCCGGGACGGTATCGGTGGCTACACCTTC. Its translation: CASSFRDGIGGYTF.

The rearrangement uses TRBV20-1 and TRBJ2-7, with 10 bases that match TRBD2. Trimming took 3 bases from V and 3 from J; bases not matched to a gene: 5. This CDR3 comprises 14 residues. Per the germline V gene, CDR1 is DFQATT and CDR2 is SNEGSKA (reference sequence). The CDR3 DNA is TGCAGTGCTAGTGATAGCGGGGGGAACTACGAGCAGTACTTC. This sequence encodes CSASDSGGNYEQYF.

The chain is built from TRBV19 and TRBJ2-6, with 10 bases identical to TRBD1. Germline CDR1 and CDR2: LNHDA and SQIVND (reference sequence). The CDR3 contains 18 residues. The J segment lost 0 bases and the V segment lost 5 bases, leaving 7 bases of the junction unmatched. CDR3 loop: CASSGRDRGFSGANVLTF. In DNA form, the CDR3 reads TGTGCCAGTAGTGGGCGGGACAGGGGATTCTCTGGGGCCAACGTCCTGACTTTC. Full variable domain (rest looked up from reference TRBV19 and TRBJ2-6): DGGITQSPKYLFRKEGQNVTLSCEQNLNHDAMYWYRQDPGQGLRLIYYSQIVNDFQKGDIAEGYSVSREKKESFPLTVTSAQKNPTAFYLCASSGRDRGFSGANVLTFGAGSRLTVL.

To note about this clone: The sample holds other DNA sequences that translate to the same CDR3. The chain recombines TRBV5-1 with TRBJ2-6; D unclear. With 0 bases removed from V and 0 bases from J, the gap between germline ends came to 4 bases. This CDR3 has 15 amino acids. In germline, CDR1 is SGHRS, CDR2 YFSETQ. CDR3: CASSLESSGANVLTF. Here the CDR3 DNA reads TGCGCCAGCAGCTTGGAGTCCTCTGGGGCCAACGTCCTGACTTTC.

V is TRBV5-1 and J is TRBJ2-3; no clear D gene. CDR1 is SGHRS, CDR2 YFSETQ, per germline. The CDR3 has 15 residues. The V end lost 0 bases, the J end lost 4 bases, and 12 bases lay between the germline ends. The CDR3 sequence is CASSLEGRLADTQYF. CDR3 nucleotide sequence: TGCGCCAGCAGCTTGGAGGGCAGGTTGGCAGATACGCAGTATTTT. Complete variable domain (other parts from reference TRBV5-1 and TRBJ2-3): KAGVTQTPRYLIKTRGQQVTLSCSPISGHRSVSWYQQTPGQGLQFLFEYFSETQRNKGNFPGRFSGRQFSNSRSEMNVSTLELGDSALYLCASSLEGRLADTQYFGPGTRLTVL.

This clone has just one count. The chain uses TRBV18 and TRBJ2-1; 8 nucleotides match TRBD2. This CDR3 is built from 15 residues. The germline V gene encodes CDR1 KGHSH and CDR2 LQKENI. The junction had 12 bases not matched to a gene; V was cut back by 6 bases and J by 8 bases. The CDR3, as DNA: TGTGCCAGCTCCCCAACCGGGACTAGTTTTGATGAGCAGTTCTTC. This sequence encodes CASSPTGTSFDEQFF.

This clone was found once. The chain couples TRBV2 to TRBJ2-7, with 8 bases fitting TRBD1. This CDR3 spans 14 amino acids. Germline-derived CDR1 and CDR2 are SNHLY and FYNNEI. V shed 6 bases, J shed 3 bases, and the junction held 7 bases outside the gene matches. The CDR3 loop reads CASRGQGGGYEQYF. The CDR3 DNA reads as TGTGCCAGCAGAGGACAGGGAGGAGGCTACGAGCAGTACTTC.

This rearrangement joins TRBV30 to TRBJ1-2; D unclear. V lost 0 bases and J 5 bases, leaving 13 bases between the germline ends. The germline gives CDR1 GTSNPN, CDR2 SVGIG (reference sequence). CDR3 size: 14 residues. CDR3 bases: TGTGCCTGGAGTGTACGGAGGGTTGGGTATGGCTACACCTTC. Translated: CAWSVRRVGYGYTF.

The chain recombines TRBV6-4 with TRBJ2-6; 7 nucleotides line up with TRBD1. Looked up from germline, CDR1 is MRHNA and CDR2 is SNTAGT. The CDR3 is 17 amino acids. The V and J ends lost 5 bases and 1 base, in that order; junction bases with no gene match: 8. Written as DNA, the CDR3 is TGTGCCAGCAGTCGGGACAGCCTTTCTTCTGGGGCCAACGTCCTGACTTTC. Translation: CASSRDSLSSGANVLTF.

The chain has TRBV30 and TRBJ1-2, with D perhaps matching TRBD1 (6 bases). Trimming pared 5 bases from V and 10 bases from J, leaving 20 bases between. The CDR3 runs to 13 residues. Germline values: CDR1 GTSNPN, CDR2 SVGIG (reference sequence). CDR3 in amino acids: CAWSPRGRKDYTF. CDR3 in DNA: TGTGCCTGGTCCCCCCGGGGGCGAAAAGACTACACCTTC.

This clone was seen a few times. The genes are TRBV5-1 and TRBJ1-1; D is uncertain. The germline CDR1 and CDR2 sequences are SGHRS and YFSETQ. The CDR3 spans 14 residues. V was pared by 1 base and J by 1 base, with 8 bases between. The CDR3 region is CASSLQGRNTEAFF. In DNA, the CDR3 is TGCGCCAGCAGCTTGCAAGGTCGGAACACTGAAGCTTTCTTT. Full variable domain (rest looked up from reference TRBV5-1 and TRBJ1-1): KAGVTQTPRYLIKTRGQQVTLSCSPISGHRSVSWYQQTPGQGLQFLFEYFSETQRNKGNFPGRFSGRQFSNSRSEMNVSTLELGDSALYLCASSLQGRNTEAFFGQGTRLTVV.